These 21 T cell receptor beta chains were all obtained from the same sample, sequenced in a study of OX40 agonist ivuxolimab in advanced cancers. Assay used: immunoSEQ multiplex PCR; TCRdb lists only in-frame clones, some missing. The sample holds tens of thousands of clones; roughly 80% are singletons and the top ten take 3% to 4%. The sample consisted of CD4+ or CD8+ T cells sorted from blood, taken in a trial of the OX40 agonist ivuxolimab. Receptors were obtained from an adult with an advanced solid tumor such as melanoma, head and neck, liver or kidney cancer.

This chain connects TRBV19 to TRBJ2-3; unclear D gene. The ends were cut back, 5 bases at V and 4 bases at J, with 10 bases in the middle. CDR1 and CDR2 (germline): LNHDA, SQIVND (reference sequence). The CDR3 covers 13 residues. The chain's CDR3 is CASSLRLADTQYF. The CDR3, as DNA: TGTGCCAGTAGTCTTCGACTGGCAGATACGCAGTATTTT.

The V gene is TRBV29-1, the J gene TRBJ2-6; D is unclear. V was cut by 2 bases and J by 4 bases, with 6 bases left in between. The germline gives CDR1 SQVTM, CDR2 ANQGSEA. The length of the CDR3 is 13 residues. CDR3 nucleotide sequence: TGCAGCGTTGAACAGTACGGGGCCAACGTCCTGACTTTC. It translates to CSVEQYGANVLTF.

This rearrangement joins TRBV6-1 to TRBJ2-2, with 7 bases that match TRBD1. V gave up 7 bases and J gave up 12 bases; unmatched junction bases: 11. This CDR3 is built from 13 residues. Looked up from germline, CDR1 is MNHNS and CDR2 is SASEGT. DNA of the CDR3: TGTGCCAGCACCTTGCTAACAGGGGCTCAGCTGTTTTTT. Its protein product is CASTLLTGAQLFF.

The chain uses TRBV7-9 and TRBJ1-2, with D unclear. The CDR3 consists of 14 residues. Germline V gene data show CDR1 as SEHNR and CDR2 as FQNEAQ (reference sequence). V was clipped by 5 bases and J by 4 bases, with 14 bases between them. The chain's CDR3 is CASSQNSAAYGYTF. DNA of the CDR3: TGTGCCAGCAGCCAGAACTCCGCGGCCTATGGCTACACCTTC.

This clone was counted once. The chain employs TRBV27 and TRBJ2-7, with 9 bases identical to TRBD1. The CDR3 is made up of 13 amino acids. J was trimmed by 9 bases and V by 6 bases; bases with no gene match: 9. Germline assignment: CDR1 MNHEY and CDR2 SMNVEV (reference sequence). The CDR3 is CASSWDRETPQYF. The CDR3 coding sequence is TGTGCCAGCAGCTGGGACAGGGAAACGCCGCAGTACTTC.

The chain couples TRBV28 to TRBJ2-7, with D perhaps given as TRBD1 or TRBD2 (5 bases each). CDR1 is MDHEN and CDR2 is SYDVKM in the germline V gene. V dropped 7 bases and J dropped 0 bases, with 13 bases sitting between them. CDR3 length: 14 amino acids. CDR3 protein: CASTEDTGSYEQYF. The CDR3 DNA follows: TGTGCCAGCACGGAGGACACCGGCTCCTACGAGCAGTACTTC.

A word on this clone: This same CDR3 is encoded by further DNA sequences in the sample. The chain employs TRBV30 and TRBJ1-6; TRBD1 aligns across 7 bases. The CDR3 sequence is 15 residues long. The ends lost 0 bases at V and 2 bases at J; junction bases unmatched: 1. Germline CDR1 GTSNPN, CDR2 SVGIG (reference sequence). Here the CDR3 reads CAWSVGGAYNSPLHF. In DNA form, the CDR3 reads TGTGCCTGGAGTGTAGGGGGCGCCTATAATTCACCCCTCCACTTT.

This rearrangement joins TRBV11-3 to TRBJ2-6; TRBD1 matches 7 bases. The CDR3 is 15 amino acids. V was pared by 4 bases and J by 1 base, with 1 base of the junction left unmatched. Germline values: CDR1 SGHNT, CDR2 YENEEA. The CDR3 is CASSSTGSGANVLTF. The CDR3 bases are TGTGCCAGCAGCTCGACAGGGTCTGGGGCCAACGTCCTGACTTTC.

The chain has TRBV4-3 and TRBJ1-4, with 8 bases matching TRBD1. The CDR3 sequence is 14 residues long. Germline V gene data show CDR1 as LGHNA and CDR2 as YSLEER. Trimming took 1 base from V and 8 from J; bases not matched to a gene: 3. CDR3 in amino acids: CASSQGTGREKLFF. The CDR3 nucleotides are TGCGCCAGCAGCCAAGGGACAGGGAGAGAAAAACTGTTTTTT.

This chain connects TRBV2 to TRBJ2-7; 10 positions agree with TRBD1. CDR1 is SNHLY, CDR2 FYNNEI, per germline. The V and J ends lost 10 bases and 4 bases, in that order; junction bases with no gene match: 7. The CDR3 contains 13 residues. CDR3 DNA: TGTGCCATCAGGCCGGGACAGGGGTACGAGCAGTACTTC. Its translation is CAIRPGQGYEQYF.

The genes are TRBV10-3 and TRBJ2-2; D gene unclear. Germline V lookup: CDR1 ENHRY, CDR2 SYGVKD. The CDR3 extends over 15 amino acids. V gave up 1 base and J gave up 2 bases, with 8 bases separating them. CDR3 in amino acids: CAISEFPGNTGELFF. The CDR3 nucleotides read TGTGCCATCAGTGAGTTCCCCGGTAACACCGGGGAGCTGTTTTTT.

This sequence joins TRBV10-3 and TRBJ1-1; D is unresolved. This CDR3 region has 13 residues. V dropped 6 bases and J dropped 2 bases, with 10 bases sitting between them. Germline CDR1 is ENHRY and CDR2 is SYGVKD. As DNA, the CDR3 is TGTGCCATCAGGACTGACGGAAACACTGAAGCTTTCTTT. Protein: CAIRTDGNTEAFF.

The chain uses TRBV10-3 and TRBJ1-4; perhaps TRBD1 as D (6 bases). The germline gives CDR1 ENHRY, CDR2 SYGVKD. This CDR3 is 14 amino acids long. V lost 7 bases and J lost 4, with 13 bases in between. CDR3 sequence reads: CAIKPTGDNEKLFF. CDR3 coding DNA: TGTGCCATCAAGCCGACAGGCGATAATGAAAAACTGTTTTTT.

The V gene is TRBV25-1, the J gene TRBJ2-1, with D possibly TRBD1 on 6 matching bases. The CDR3 covers 16 residues. Germline assignment: CDR1 MGHDK and CDR2 SYGVNS. The V gene lost 1 base and the J gene lost 4 bases, with 14 bases spanning the gap. The CDR3 protein is CASSESRWTDYNEQFF. In DNA form, the CDR3 reads TGTGCCAGCAGTGAATCTCGCTGGACAGATTACAATGAGCAGTTCTTC.

This chain links TRBV10-3 with TRBJ2-2; no clear D. Germline-derived CDR1 and CDR2 are ENHRY and SYGVKD. The ends were cut back, 3 bases at V and 4 bases at J, with 15 bases in the middle. The CDR3 length is 16 residues. The CDR3 region has the DNA TGTGCCATCAGTGAAGGGCAGACCTTAGGCACCGGGGAGCTGTTTTTT. Amino acids: CAISEGQTLGTGELFF.

The chain couples TRBV19 to TRBJ1-5; TRBD1 agrees at 7 bases. The CDR3 sequence is 18 residues long. Germline values: CDR1 LNHDA, CDR2 SQIVND (reference sequence). Trimming took 0 bases from V and 3 from J; bases not matched to a gene: 11. CDR3 DNA: TGTGCCAGTAGTATAGATTTAAGCTTGGGACAGCTCAATCAGCCCCAGCATTTT. Its translation: CASSIDLSLGQLNQPQHF.

This chain joins TRBV2 and TRBJ2-3; no firm D call. The V gene lost 8 bases and the J gene lost 2 bases, with 11 bases spanning the gap. The CDR3 loop spans 13 amino acids. Germline V gene data show CDR1 as SNHLY and CDR2 as FYNNEI. The CDR3 nucleotides are TGTGCCAGCCCTAACCCAGTCACAGATACGCAGTATTTT. Translated, it gives CASPNPVTDTQYF. The full variable domain, with the rest looked up from reference TRBV2 and TRBJ2-3, is EPEVTQTPSHQVTQMGQEVILRCVPISNHLYFYWYRQILGQKVEFLVSFYNNEISEKSEIFDDQFSVERPDGSNFTLKIRSTKLEDSAMYFCASPNPVTDTQYFGPGTRLTVL.

This clone has a handful of counts. The rearrangement uses TRBV11-2 and TRBJ2-1; 8 bases match TRBD2. The CDR3 contains 16 residues. Germline V gene sequence: CDR1 SGHAT, CDR2 FQNNGV. V was clipped by 8 bases and J by 4 bases; unmatched bases: 13. The CDR3 sequence is CASRPVAGGLYNEQFF. The CDR3 DNA reads as TGTGCCAGCCGCCCCGTGGCGGGGGGCCTTTACAATGAGCAGTTCTTC.

The V call is TRBV9, the J call TRBJ2-1; 11 bases match TRBD2. The CDR3 is made up of 15 amino acids. Germline CDR1 reads SGDLS; CDR2 reads YYNGEE. V was pared by 0 bases and J by 6 bases, with 2 bases of the junction left unmatched. The CDR3 loop is CASSVEGTSGNEQFF. The CDR3 DNA reads TGTGCCAGCAGCGTAGAAGGGACTAGCGGCAATGAGCAGTTCTTC.

J is TRBJ2-3 and V is TRBV5-1; TRBD1 might be the D (5 bases). Germline CDR1 is SGHRS and CDR2 is YFSETQ. V was cut by 1 base and J by 0 bases, with 15 bases left in between. This CDR3 is built from 17 residues. The CDR3 DNA follows: TGCGCCAGCAGCTTGAGGGGCTCAGGGTCTAGCACAGATACGCAGTATTTT. Translated: CASSLRGSGSSTDTQYF.

About this clone itself: Other DNA sequences of this sample code for an identical CDR3. The rearrangement uses TRBV7-3 and TRBJ1-1; D unclear. Germline V gene data show CDR1 as SGHTA and CDR2 as FQGTGA. Trimming took off 2 bases at V and 1 base at J, with 5 bases between the two ends. The CDR3 extends over 13 amino acids. Here the CDR3 DNA reads TGTGCCAGCAGCTTAGTGGAGAACACTGAAGCTTTCTTT. It yields the protein CASSLVENTEAFF.